The T cell receptor beta chain under discussion was sequenced for a study of blood T cell repertoires in COVID-19 (dated by TCRdb to the early 2020s). As for the study more broadly: Samples covering the acute and convalescent phases of COVID-19 were provided by collaborators in the United States, Italy and Spain. The material from the prospective study consisted of cDNA or gDNA derived from T cells, B-cell-depleted T cells, or PBMCs. Subjects who had been exposed to COVID-19, were actively infected with it, or had recovered from it provided the deeply sampled blood TCRbeta repertoires that made up the dataset. The repertoires were released in a freely available public database intended as a resource for research on the immune response to SARS-CoV-2. The samples were drawn from the first 160 participants of the ongoing ImmuneRACE study and from roughly 1,300 subjects provided by 6 global collaborators. Nearly every sample came with metadata listing a de-identified subject ID, COVID-19 status, age in years and sex. Where available, HLA class I and class II types were taken from metadata supplied by the sample provider and were not determined by assay-based typing.

General conclusions and limits of the study: The quantity of clinical and demographic metadata differed by source and by participant and was supplied without curation.

Collaborating institutions collected whole blood in K2EDTA tubes following their own protocols. For TCRbeta analysis, collaborators shipped samples as frozen whole blood, isolated PBMCs, or DNA extracted from either of those sample types. Concerning this clone itself: This receptor's antigen is unknown. Base qualities are not recorded, but no much larger clone differs from it by a single base.

The immunoSEQ Assay, a bias-controlled multiplex PCR, was used to amplify TCRbeta CDR3 regions from genomic DNA. The source study handled its data this way. Nucleated cell counts per sample were estimated from amplification of reference gene primers within the assay. To quantify the absolute abundance of each unique TCRbeta CDR3 rearrangement, sequence reads were collapsed and filtered. For each sample, productive Simpson clonality was calculated as the square root of Simpson's diversity index across productive rearrangements. TCRdb re-hosts the immuneACCESS table, in-frame sequences only. Its copies lack some clones; in the studies checked, an unresolved V gene accounts for under half of them, and the cause for the rest is not known. The V and J calls and clone size are taken from that table; D and trimming were inferred from the DNA. The sample table holds approximately 77,000 clones, of which 80% were seen once. The biggest ten clones account for approximately 4.6% of the sample.

From cysteine to phenylalanine, the CDR3 is 13 amino acids long. This entry keeps only the CDR3 DNA: 39 bases, framed from base 1. V gives up 6 bases and J gives up 4 bases, and the segment between their germline ends measures 12 bases. Sample: peripheral blood. The chain joins TRBV12-3 or TRBV12-4 to TRBJ1-2, and TRBD1 may be the D gene, going by 6 matching bases. This clonotype originated in a woman in her 70s with acute or convalescent COVID-19. The nucleotide sequence reads TGTGCCAGCAGCCTAGGGGGGGGCTATGGCTACACCTTC. Protein translation: CASSLGGGYGYTF.